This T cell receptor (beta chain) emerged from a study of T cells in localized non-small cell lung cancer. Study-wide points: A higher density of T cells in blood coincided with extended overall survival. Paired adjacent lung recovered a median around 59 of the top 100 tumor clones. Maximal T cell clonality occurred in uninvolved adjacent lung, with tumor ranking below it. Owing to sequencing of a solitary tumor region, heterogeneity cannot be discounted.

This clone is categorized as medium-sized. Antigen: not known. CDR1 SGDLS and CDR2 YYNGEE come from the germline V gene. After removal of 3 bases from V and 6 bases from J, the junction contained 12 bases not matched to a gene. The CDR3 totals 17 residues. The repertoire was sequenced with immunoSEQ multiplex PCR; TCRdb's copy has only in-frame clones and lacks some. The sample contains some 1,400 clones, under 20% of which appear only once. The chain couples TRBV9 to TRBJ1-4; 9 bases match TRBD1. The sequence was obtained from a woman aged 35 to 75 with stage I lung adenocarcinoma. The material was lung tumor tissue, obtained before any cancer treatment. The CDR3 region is CASSARDRAGWDEKLFF. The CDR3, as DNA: TGTGCCAGCAGCGCTCGGGACAGGGCGGGCTGGGATGAAAAACTGTTTTTT.